These 26 T cell receptor beta chains originate from one sample sequenced in a study of T cell responses to AZD1222 COVID-19 vaccine. The method was immunoSEQ multiplex PCR; TCRdb's version includes in-frame clones alone and lacks a portion of them. The table has approximately 68,000 clones, 87% seen once; the top ten hold approximately 25%. Sequencing used peripheral blood, obtained on day 0 of AZD1222 vaccination. Receptors originate from an adult in good health.

This sequence joins TRBV19 and TRBJ2-7; tentatively, D is TRBD1 or TRBD2 (5 bases each). V lost 5 bases, J lost 2 bases, and 13 bases lay in between. Germline V lookup: CDR1 LNHDA, CDR2 SQIVND (reference sequence). The CDR3 spans 14 residues. This chain's CDR3 is CASSPRGQAYEQYF. As DNA, the CDR3 is TGTGCCAGTAGTCCACGGGGCCAGGCCTACGAGCAGTACTTC.

This clone was recorded a few times. The genes are TRBV7-6 and TRBJ2-1, with a weak D call TRBD1 (6 bases). V was cut by 0 bases and J by 8 bases, with 20 bases left in between. The CDR3 consists of 17 residues. Germline-derived CDR1 and CDR2 are SGHVS and FNYEAQ. CDR3 sequence reads: CASSLATPSGTRYEQFF. The CDR3 DNA is TGTGCCAGCAGCTTAGCTACCCCTTCCGGGACACGGTATGAGCAGTTCTTC.

The chain joins TRBV29-1 to TRBJ2-3; D ambiguous. The length of the CDR3 is 15 residues. Germline CDR1 SQVTM, CDR2 ANQGSEA. Between the trimmed V and J ends, which lost 0 bases and 8 bases, there was a span of 18 bases. CDR3 amino acids: CSVEDWATRRGTQYF. As DNA, the CDR3 is TGCAGCGTTGAAGACTGGGCGACGAGACGAGGTACGCAGTATTTT.

The chain combines TRBV14 with TRBJ2-1, with 7 bases aligning to TRBD1. Trimming removed 4 bases from V and 6 bases from J; junction bases left unmatched: 9. There are 15 residues in the CDR3. The germline CDR1 and CDR2 sequences are SGHDN and FVKESK. CDR3 coding DNA: TGTGCCAGCAGCCTAACCGGGACAGCAATCAATGAGCAGTTCTTC. Translation gives CASSLTGTAINEQFF.

V gene TRBV30 combines with J gene TRBJ2-5; D gene unclear. Trimming pared 0 bases from V and 2 bases from J, leaving 10 bases between. In germline, CDR1 is GTSNPN, CDR2 SVGIG (reference sequence). There are 14 residues in the CDR3. The CDR3 DNA sequence: TGTGCCTGGAGTGTAGGCAGTCTTCAAGAGACCCAGTACTTC. Amino acids: CAWSVGSLQETQYF.

This chain joins TRBV21-1 and TRBJ2-1; the table names TRBD1, a call not compared with the DNA. TRBV21-1 is an annotated pseudogene. This CDR3 spans 12 amino acids. The CDR3 loop reads CASSGGYDEQFF. DNA for the CDR3: TGTGCCAGCAGCGGGGGCTATGATGAGCAGTTCTTC.

Only one count was recorded for this clone. J is TRBJ2-7 and V is TRBV4-2; no clear D gene. CDR1 is LGHNA and CDR2 is YNFKEQ in the germline V gene. V lost 5 bases to trimming and J lost 3 bases, with 11 bases between them. The CDR3 runs to 13 residues. CDR3 residues: CASSFRDNYEQYF. The CDR3, as DNA: TGTGCCAGCAGCTTTCGAGATAACTACGAGCAGTACTTC.

The chain employs TRBV19 and TRBJ1-1; 10 nucleotides match TRBD1. The CDR3 consists of 17 residues. From germline, CDR1 is LNHDA and CDR2 SQIVND (reference sequence). After removal of 3 bases from V and 0 bases from J, the junction contained 7 bases not matched to a gene. DNA for the CDR3: TGTGCCAGTAGTATGGGGACAGGGGATTTTGTGAACACTGAAGCTTTCTTT. As protein: CASSMGTGDFVNTEAFF.

This rearrangement joins TRBV10-3 to TRBJ1-5, with 9 bases fitting TRBD1. The ends lost 10 bases at V and 5 bases at J; junction bases unmatched: 9. Germline V gene sequence: CDR1 ENHRY, CDR2 SYGVKD. This CDR3 is built from 14 residues. The CDR3 nucleotides read TGTGCCACCGAACCGGGACAGGGTTATCAGCCCCAGCATTTT. Translating gives CATEPGQGYQPQHF.

V gene TRBV19 combines with J gene TRBJ2-1; 7 bases agree with TRBD2. The J segment lost 2 bases and the V segment lost 8 bases, leaving 3 bases of the junction unmatched. The CDR3 is made up of 13 amino acids. Germline values: CDR1 LNHDA, CDR2 SQIVND (reference sequence). CDR3 bases: TGTGCCAGTTCAGCGGGGCCCTACAATGAGCAGTTCTTC. Protein: CASSAGPYNEQFF.

The chain is built from TRBV10-3 and TRBJ1-4; tentative D call: TRBD1 (5 bases). Trimming stripped 0 bases from V and 7 bases from J, with 12 bases between. The CDR3 spans 15 residues. From germline, CDR1 is ENHRY and CDR2 SYGVKD. The CDR3 is CAISESRGPSEKLFF. For the CDR3, the DNA is TGTGCCATCAGTGAGTCGCGGGGCCCAAGTGAAAAACTGTTTTTT.

The chain links TRBV5-4 to TRBJ2-1, with D tentatively TRBD1 (7 bases). Trimming pared 2 bases from V and 8 bases from J, leaving 17 bases between. CDR1 and CDR2 from the germline V gene are SGHNT and YYREEE (reference sequence). The CDR3 runs 15 residues. CDR3 residues: CASSLVSGGGHEQFF. CDR3 DNA: TGTGCCAGCAGCTTAGTCTCTGGAGGGGGCCATGAGCAGTTCTTC. The full variable domain, completed using reference TRBV5-4 and TRBJ2-1, is ETGVTQSPTHLIKTRGQQVTLRCSSQSGHNTVSWYQQALGQGPQFIFQYYREEENGRGNFPPRFSGLQFPNYSSELNVNALELDDSALYLCASSLVSGGGHEQFFGPGTRLTVL.

The chain employs TRBV10-3 and TRBJ2-7; D possibly corresponds to TRBD1 (7 bases). Between the trimmed V and J ends, which lost 4 bases and 1 base, there was a span of 17 bases. CDR3 length equals 16 residues. CDR1 and CDR2 from the germline V gene are ENHRY and SYGVKD. The CDR3 nucleotides are TGTGCCATCAGTGGGGGAACTCCAGGGGGGTCCTACGAGCAGTACTTC. It yields the protein CAISGGTPGGSYEQYF.

The rearrangement joins TRBV12-3 or TRBV12-4 to TRBJ1-3; D gene unclear. This CDR3 has 13 amino acids. V lost 6 bases to trimming and J lost 1 base, with 7 bases between them. Written as DNA, the CDR3 is TGTGCCAGCAGGATGAGTTCTGGAAACACCATATATTTT. It specifies CASRMSSGNTIYF.

The rearrangement uses TRBV7-6 and TRBJ1-3; TRBD1 might be the D (5 bases). The CDR3 is 16 residues long. The V gene's germline CDR1 is SGHVS and CDR2 FNYEAQ. V was pared by 3 bases and J by 4 bases, with 16 bases between. CDR3 bases: TGTGCCAGCAGCTTTGGCCGTGGGGCGGAAGGAAACACCATATATTTT. Translation gives CASSFGRGAEGNTIYF.

CDR3 region: CASTRGGRETQYF. DNA of the CDR3: TGTGCCAGCACCCGTGGGGGTAGGGAGACCCAGTACTTC. The J gene is TRBJ2-5, the V gene TRBV6-5; D tentatively reads TRBD1 or TRBD2 (5 bases each). From germline, CDR1 is MNHEY and CDR2 SVGAGI. Trimming pared 7 bases from V and 5 bases from J, leaving 14 bases between. This CDR3 is 13 amino acids long.

The rearrangement joins TRBV18 to TRBJ1-3, with 8 bases lining up with TRBD1. The CDR3 spans 17 residues. Germline loops: CDR1 KGHSH, CDR2 LQKENI. The V segment lost 4 bases and the J segment 8 bases; nucleotides outside the gene matches: 16. The CDR3 protein is CASSRSTGTGFEDTIYF. Written as DNA, the CDR3 is TGTGCCAGCTCACGCTCGACCGGGACAGGTTTCGAGGACACCATATATTTT.

The rearrangement links TRBV5-6 to TRBJ1-3, with a possible D match to TRBD1 (5 bases). CDR3 size: 15 residues. Trimming pared 1 base from V and 0 bases from J, leaving 8 bases between. Germline V gene lookup returns CDR1 SGHDT and CDR2 YYEEEE. In DNA form, the CDR3 reads TGTGCCAGCAGCTTGCCCCAGGGCTCTGGAAACACCATATATTTT. Its protein product is CASSLPQGSGNTIYF.

CDR3 nucleotides: TGTGCCAGCAGCTTTTGGCGGGGGCTCAACAATGAGCAGTTCTTC. Its translation is CASSFWRGLNNEQFF. The chain is built from TRBV11-2 and TRBJ2-1; D is perhaps TRBD2 (7 bases). V was cut by 3 bases and J by 5 bases, with 14 bases left in between. Per the germline V gene, CDR1 is SGHAT and CDR2 is FQNNGV. CDR3 length: 15 amino acids.

This chain links TRBV3-1 (or the pseudogene TRBV3-2) with TRBJ2-2; D is possibly TRBD1 or TRBD2 (6 bases each). The germline V gene encodes CDR1 LGHDT and CDR2 YNNKEL (reference sequence). There are 13 residues in the CDR3. This CDR3 is CAAGGRYTGELFF. The CDR3 nucleotides read TGTGCAGCCGGGGGCAGGTACACCGGGGAGCTGTTTTTT.

V gene TRBV2 combines with J gene TRBJ1-2; possibly TRBD1 for D (6 bases). The germline CDR1 and CDR2 sequences are SNHLY and FYNNEI. The CDR3 contains 15 residues. The V end was cut by 5 bases, the J end by 6 bases, with 19 bases between. The CDR3 sequence: CASSQSGHPRNGYTF. DNA for the CDR3: TGTGCCAGCAGTCAATCGGGACACCCAAGGAATGGCTACACCTTC.

The CDR3 region has the DNA TGTGCCAGCAGTTTTATCCCCGGATGGAACACTGAAGCTTTCTTT. Translated: CASSFIPGWNTEAFF. V gene TRBV27 combines with J gene TRBJ1-1; D is unresolved. The CDR3 loop spans 15 amino acids. The germline CDR1 and CDR2 sequences are MNHEY and SMNVEV (reference sequence). V lost 3 bases and J 1 base, leaving 12 bases between the germline ends.

The rearrangement joins TRBV11-2 to TRBJ1-1; maybe TRBD1 (5 bases). V lost 2 bases and J lost 2, with 9 bases in between. The germline gives CDR1 SGHAT, CDR2 FQNNGV. The CDR3 is 14 amino acids. The CDR3: CASSLRGHNTEAFF. The CDR3, as DNA: TGTGCCAGCAGCTTAAGGGGCCACAACACTGAAGCTTTCTTT.

This clone was seen once. V and J are TRBV5-1 and TRBJ1-4, with 7 positions matching TRBD1. Germline loops: CDR1 SGHRS, CDR2 YFSETQ. The CDR3 runs to 16 residues. The V gene end was trimmed by 1 base and the J gene end by 3 bases; junction bases not matched to a gene: 6. CDR3 DNA: TGCGCCAGCAGCTTGAGACAGGGTCCAGCTAATGAAAAACTGTTTTTT. Its protein product is CASSLRQGPANEKLFF.

The chain recombines TRBV4-3 with TRBJ1-3, with D perhaps matching TRBD1 (6 bases). The germline V gene encodes CDR1 LGHNA and CDR2 YSLEER. V lost 0 bases to trimming and J lost 3 bases, with 9 bases between them. The CDR3 spans 15 residues. The CDR3 region is CASSQEGGRGNTIYF. Written as DNA, the CDR3 is TGCGCCAGCAGCCAAGAAGGGGGACGTGGAAACACCATATATTTT.

The chain combines TRBV30 with TRBJ2-7, with 9 nucleotides matching TRBD2. The J segment lost 6 bases and the V segment lost 0 bases, leaving 3 bases of the junction unmatched. The CDR3 sequence is 13 residues long. Per the germline V gene, CDR1 is GTSNPN and CDR2 is SVGIG (reference sequence). CDR3 DNA: TGTGCCTGGAGTGTGGGGACTAGCACCGAGCAGTACTTC. This codes for CAWSVGTSTEQYF. Supplemented by reference TRBV30 and TRBJ2-7, the full variable domain reads SQTIHQWPATLVQPVGSPLSLECTVEGTSNPNLYWYRQAAGRGLQLLFYSVGIGQISSEVPQNLSASRPQDRQFILSSKKLLLSDSGFYLCAWSVGTSTEQYFGPGTRLTVT.